A selection of T cell receptor beta chains follows, all from one sample in a study of OX40 agonist ivuxolimab in advanced cancers. TCRdb's table, derived via immunoSEQ multiplex PCR, lists solely in-frame clones and lacks some. The repertoire holds around 40,000 clones, with 75% to 90% as singletons. This material consisted of CD4+ or CD8+ T cells sorted from blood, taken in a trial of the OX40 agonist ivuxolimab. These receptors were taken from an adult with an advanced solid tumor such as melanoma, head and neck, liver or kidney cancer. Both conserved end residues are trimmed from each CDR3. The order of the fields is V gene, J gene, CDR3 protein.

v_call: TRBV9; j_call: TRBJ2-3; cdr3_aa: ASSVGPLAPDTQY
v_call: TRBV6-5; j_call: TRBJ2-3; cdr3_aa: ASSYSVGLEAQY
v_call: TRBV18; j_call: TRBJ1-2; cdr3_aa: ASSPPTETYGYT
v_call: TRBV4-3; j_call: TRBJ2-5; cdr3_aa: ASSEAGRETQY
v_call: TRBV7-9; j_call: TRBJ1-1; cdr3_aa: ASSLVQGNTEAF
v_call: TRBV5-1; j_call: TRBJ1-2; cdr3_aa: ASSLAGGGGLYGYT
v_call: TRBV13; j_call: TRBJ1-2; cdr3_aa: ASSRLTGGGYT
v_call: TRBV7-6; j_call: TRBJ2-1; cdr3_aa: ASSFLGLAGVEQF
v_call: TRBV25-1; j_call: TRBJ2-5; cdr3_aa: ASSEGILGGETQY
v_call: TRBV19; j_call: TRBJ1-2; cdr3_aa: VSAGTVYGYT
v_call: TRBV4-1; j_call: TRBJ1-1; cdr3_aa: ASSQGDRPNTEAF
v_call: TRBV30; j_call: TRBJ2-7; cdr3_aa: AWSWWESSYEQY
v_call: TRBV30; j_call: TRBJ2-5; cdr3_aa: AWSPGGVETQY
v_call: TRBV2; j_call: TRBJ1-5; cdr3_aa: ASSPGGVGPNQPQH
v_call: TRBV7-8; j_call: TRBJ2-7; cdr3_aa: ASSWGAGEIVEQY
v_call: TRBV10-2; j_call: TRBJ2-2; cdr3_aa: ASRPGGGALF
v_call: TRBV5-1; j_call: TRBJ2-7; cdr3_aa: ASSLWAGGLDEQY
v_call: TRBV7-9; j_call: TRBJ2-7; cdr3_aa: ADGPPDPYEQY
v_call: TRBV11-2; j_call: TRBJ1-4; cdr3_aa: ASSPRTGRNEKLF
v_call: TRBV6-5; j_call: TRBJ2-1; cdr3_aa: ASRLTAGFENEQF
v_call: TRBV15; j_call: TRBJ1-6; cdr3_aa: ATSRDRGSNSPLH
v_call: TRBV6-6; j_call: TRBJ2-7; cdr3_aa: ASSLRDSYEQY
v_call: TRBV5-1; j_call: TRBJ2-7; cdr3_aa: ASSLEGDFGDEQY
v_call: TRBV10-2; j_call: TRBJ2-7; cdr3_aa: ASKLAGGTYEQY
v_call: TRBV7-9; j_call: TRBJ2-7; cdr3_aa: ASSSRSGMLFYEQY
v_call: TRBV7-9; j_call: TRBJ1-1; cdr3_aa: ASSFGMKAF
v_call: TRBV2; j_call: TRBJ2-1; cdr3_aa: ASRPTSGFYNEQF
v_call: TRBV11-2; j_call: TRBJ2-5; cdr3_aa: ASSLDLETQY
v_call: TRBV6-1; j_call: TRBJ2-7; cdr3_aa: ASSDSSYEQY
v_call: TRBV29-1; j_call: TRBJ2-2; cdr3_aa: SVLASGELF
v_call: TRBV6-5; j_call: TRBJ1-3; cdr3_aa: ASSKTRGSGNTIY
v_call: TRBV2; j_call: TRBJ1-3; cdr3_aa: ASRDGGSGNTIY
v_call: TRBV7-9; j_call: TRBJ1-2; cdr3_aa: ASSFSPDGNYGYT
v_call: TRBV19; j_call: TRBJ2-7; cdr3_aa: ASSIAGGVYEQY
v_call: TRBV11-2; j_call: TRBJ2-7; cdr3_aa: ASSPKAPWFRVVHEQY
v_call: TRBV28; j_call: TRBJ2-4; cdr3_aa: ASNPGGDLLAKNIQY
v_call: TRBV10-2; j_call: TRBJ2-1; cdr3_aa: ASSDRTTISYNEQF
v_call: TRBV5-1; j_call: TRBJ2-2; cdr3_aa: ASSLRTGVTGELF
v_call: TRBV9; j_call: TRBJ2-3; cdr3_aa: ASSVAPSGSTDTQY
v_call: TRBV6-6; j_call: TRBJ1-1; cdr3_aa: ASSKRDRVTEAF
v_call: TRBV13; j_call: TRBJ1-2; cdr3_aa: ASSSWGHINYGYT
v_call: TRBV27; j_call: TRBJ1-2; cdr3_aa: ASSLSGVTGYT
v_call: TRBV19; j_call: TRBJ2-2; cdr3_aa: ARGRLTGELF
v_call: TRBV9; j_call: TRBJ1-4; cdr3_aa: ASGSGEKLF
v_call: TRBV6-5; j_call: TRBJ2-7; cdr3_aa: ASSFRRGGLYEQY
v_call: TRBV6-1; j_call: TRBJ2-1; cdr3_aa: ASRQLAGGRGEQF
v_call: TRBV7-9; j_call: TRBJ2-7; cdr3_aa: ASRGSREQY
v_call: TRBV9; j_call: TRBJ2-7; cdr3_aa: ASSVVGGGIYEQY
v_call: TRBV10-3; j_call: TRBJ1-2; cdr3_aa: AISEAQNYGYT
v_call: TRBV7-9; j_call: TRBJ2-5; cdr3_aa: ASSSGLAGWVETQY
v_call: TRBV6-1; j_call: TRBJ2-1; cdr3_aa: ASSARTPPSYNEQF
v_call: TRBV7-7; j_call: TRBJ2-1; cdr3_aa: ASSFLSENEQF
v_call: TRBV6-5; j_call: TRBJ2-1; cdr3_aa: ASSYSGHANEQF
v_call: TRBV2; j_call: TRBJ2-7; cdr3_aa: ASSKTLAGVDEQY
v_call: TRBV4-1; j_call: TRBJ2-1; cdr3_aa: ASSQEGRSNEQF
v_call: TRBV7-2; j_call: TRBJ1-1; cdr3_aa: ASSSSWTGGTEAF
v_call: TRBV15; j_call: TRBJ2-2; cdr3_aa: ATSRVPSGTNTGELF